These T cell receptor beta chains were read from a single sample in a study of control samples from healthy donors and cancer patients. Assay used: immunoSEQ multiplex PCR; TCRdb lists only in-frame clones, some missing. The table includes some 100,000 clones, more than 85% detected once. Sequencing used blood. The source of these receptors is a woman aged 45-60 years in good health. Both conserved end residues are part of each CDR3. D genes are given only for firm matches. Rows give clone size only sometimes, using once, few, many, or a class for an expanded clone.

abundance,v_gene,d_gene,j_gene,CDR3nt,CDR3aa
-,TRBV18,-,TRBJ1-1,TGTGCCAGCTCACCACAGTCGGGGAACACTGAAGCTTTCTTT,CASSPQSGNTEAFF
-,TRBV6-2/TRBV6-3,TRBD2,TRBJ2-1,TGTGCCAGCAGTTACCTTAGCGGGAGGCCCAATCACAATGAGCAGTTCTTC,CASSYLSGRPNHNEQFF
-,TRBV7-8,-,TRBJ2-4,TGTGCCAGCAGCTCTTATCCAGGGACGACGGCCAAAAACATTCAGTACTTC,CASSSYPGTTAKNIQYF
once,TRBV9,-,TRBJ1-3,TGTGCCAGCACCGGACCTCCCAACTGGAACACCATATATTTT,CASTGPPNWNTIYF
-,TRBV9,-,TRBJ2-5,TGTGCCAGCAGCGTAGCAGTGCAAGAGACCCAGTACTTC,CASSVAVQETQYF
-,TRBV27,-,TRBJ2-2,TGTGCCAGCAGTTCCGCTATACTTCACACCGGGGAGCTGTTTTTT,CASSSAILHTGELFF
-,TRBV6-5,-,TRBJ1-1,TGTGCCAGCAAACAGACGAACACTGAAGCTTTCTTT,CASKQTNTEAFF
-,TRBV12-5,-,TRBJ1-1,TGTGCTAGTACCCCCTTTCAAGGGGACACTGAAGCTTTCTTT,CASTPFQGDTEAFF
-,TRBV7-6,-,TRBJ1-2,TGTGCCAGCAGCTTAAATAGGAATTCAAACTATGGCTACACCTTC,CASSLNRNSNYGYTF
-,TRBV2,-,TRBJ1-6,TGTGCCAGCAGAGAGGACAGCCAAAATTCACCCCTCCACTTT,CASREDSQNSPLHF
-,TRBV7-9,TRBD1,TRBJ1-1,TGTGCCAGCAGCTCCCGGACAGGGTCGGGCGATAGGGCTTTCTTT,CASSSRTGSGDRAFF
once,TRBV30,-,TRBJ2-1,TGTGCCTGGAGTGTAACTGTTAACAATGAGCAGTTCTTC,CAWSVTVNNEQFF
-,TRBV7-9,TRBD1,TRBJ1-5,TGTGCCAGCAGCTCGGGACAGTGGCCCCAGCATTTT,CASSSGQWPQHF
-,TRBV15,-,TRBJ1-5,TGTGCCACCAGCAGAGATGAAGGGTTTCAGCCCCAGCATTTT,CATSRDEGFQPQHF
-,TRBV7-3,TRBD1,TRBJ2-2,TGTACCAGCAGCAGGGACAGACCTACGAACACCGGGGAGCTGTTTTTT,CTSSRDRPTNTGELFF
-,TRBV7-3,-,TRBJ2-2,TGTGCCAGCAGCTTAGGGCCCGTCGGTGGTCAGGGGGAGCTGTTTTTT,CASSLGPVGGQGELFF
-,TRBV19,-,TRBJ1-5,TGTGCCAGTACCCCTTTGCAAGGGGTAAATCAGCCCCAGCATTTT,CASTPLQGVNQPQHF
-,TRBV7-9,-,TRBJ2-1,TGTGCCAGCAGCGTTTCGGGGCACCGGGGGAATGAGCAGTTCTTC,CASSVSGHRGNEQFF
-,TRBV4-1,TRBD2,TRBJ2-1,TGCGCCAGCAGCCACTACGGACTAGCGGGGGGCAATGAGCAGTTCTTC,CASSHYGLAGGNEQFF
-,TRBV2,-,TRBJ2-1,TGTGCCAGCAGTGAAGCCGTAATGGCTCTCTTC,CASSEAVMALF
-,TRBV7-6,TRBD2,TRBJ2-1,TGTGCCAGCAGCTTAGGTAGCGGGGGGGCCGGTGAGCAGTTCTTC,CASSLGSGGAGEQFF
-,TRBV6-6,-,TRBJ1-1,TGTGCCAGCAGCCGATTCGGCAGGATGGGGGGCGACTACACTGAAGCTTTCTTT,CASSRFGRMGGDYTEAFF
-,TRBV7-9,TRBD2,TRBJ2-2,TGTGCCAGCAGCTTAGGAACGGGAGGGATCACCGGGGAGCTGTTTTTT,CASSLGTGGITGELFF
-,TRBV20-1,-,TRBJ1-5,TGCAGTGCTAGTCCCAGCAATCAGCCCCAGCATTTT,CSASPSNQPQHF
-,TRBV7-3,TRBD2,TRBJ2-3,TGTGCCAGCAGCCCACGGACTAGCGGGAGGGATACGCAGTATTTT,CASSPRTSGRDTQYF
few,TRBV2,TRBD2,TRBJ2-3,TGTGCCAGCAGTGAAGCCCGGACTAGCGGGAGGGCAGATACGCAGTATTTT,CASSEARTSGRADTQYF
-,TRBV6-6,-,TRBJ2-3,TGTGCCAGCATCCTAACGGCTAGCACAGATACGCAGTATTTT,CASILTASTDTQYF
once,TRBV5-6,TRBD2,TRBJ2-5,TGTGCCCGCAGCTTGGTCCGGGGGGGGCCTGATGAGACCCAGTACTTC,CARSLVRGGPDETQYF
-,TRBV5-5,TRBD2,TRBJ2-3,TGTGCCAGCAGCTTGGTAACTAGCGGGAGCACAGATACGCAGTATTTT,CASSLVTSGSTDTQYF
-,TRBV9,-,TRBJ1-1,TGTGCCAGCACCCCCCTTGGGGCTGAAGCTTTCTTT,CASTPLGAEAFF
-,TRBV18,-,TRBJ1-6,TGTGCCAGCTCACCAAAGAATCCGGGTGAAAATTCACCCCTCCACTTT,CASSPKNPGENSPLHF
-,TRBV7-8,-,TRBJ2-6,TGTGCCAGCAGCTTAGTGTCCTCTGGGGCCAACGTCCTGACTTTC,CASSLVSSGANVLTF